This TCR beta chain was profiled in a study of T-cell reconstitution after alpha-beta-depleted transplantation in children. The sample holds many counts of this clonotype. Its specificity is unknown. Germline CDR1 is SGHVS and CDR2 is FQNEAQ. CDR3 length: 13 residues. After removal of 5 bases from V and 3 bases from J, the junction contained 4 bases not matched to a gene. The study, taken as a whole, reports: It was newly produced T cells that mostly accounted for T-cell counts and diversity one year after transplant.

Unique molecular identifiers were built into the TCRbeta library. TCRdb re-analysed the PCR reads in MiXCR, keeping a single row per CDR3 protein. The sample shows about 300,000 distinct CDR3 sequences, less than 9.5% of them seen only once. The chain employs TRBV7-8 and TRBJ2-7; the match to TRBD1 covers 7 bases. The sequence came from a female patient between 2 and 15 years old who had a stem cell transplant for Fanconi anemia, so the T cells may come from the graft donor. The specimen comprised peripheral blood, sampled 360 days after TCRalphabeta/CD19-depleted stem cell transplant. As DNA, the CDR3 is TGTGCCAGCAGCCATGGGACAGACTACGAGCAGTACTTC. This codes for CASSHGTDYEQYF. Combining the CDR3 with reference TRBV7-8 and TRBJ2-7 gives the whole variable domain GAGVSQSPRYKVAKRGQDVALRCDPISGHVSLFWYQQALGQGPEFLTYFQNEAQLDKSGLPSDRFFAERPEGSVSTLKIQRTQQEDSAVYLCASSHGTDYEQYFGPGTRLTVT.